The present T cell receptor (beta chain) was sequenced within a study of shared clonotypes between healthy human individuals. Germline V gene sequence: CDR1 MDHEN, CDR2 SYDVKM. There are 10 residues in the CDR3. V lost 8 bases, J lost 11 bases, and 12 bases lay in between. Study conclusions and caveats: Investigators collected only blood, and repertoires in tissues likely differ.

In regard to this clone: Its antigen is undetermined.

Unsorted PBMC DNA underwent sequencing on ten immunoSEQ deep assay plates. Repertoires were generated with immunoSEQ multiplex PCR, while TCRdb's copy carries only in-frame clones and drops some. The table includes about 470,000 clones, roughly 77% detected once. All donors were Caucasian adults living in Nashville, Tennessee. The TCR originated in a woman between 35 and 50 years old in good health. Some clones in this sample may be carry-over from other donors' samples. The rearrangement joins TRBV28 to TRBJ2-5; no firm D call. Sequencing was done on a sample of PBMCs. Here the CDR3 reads CASGLQEQYF. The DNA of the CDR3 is TGTGCCAGCGGCCTCCAAGAGCAGTACTTC.